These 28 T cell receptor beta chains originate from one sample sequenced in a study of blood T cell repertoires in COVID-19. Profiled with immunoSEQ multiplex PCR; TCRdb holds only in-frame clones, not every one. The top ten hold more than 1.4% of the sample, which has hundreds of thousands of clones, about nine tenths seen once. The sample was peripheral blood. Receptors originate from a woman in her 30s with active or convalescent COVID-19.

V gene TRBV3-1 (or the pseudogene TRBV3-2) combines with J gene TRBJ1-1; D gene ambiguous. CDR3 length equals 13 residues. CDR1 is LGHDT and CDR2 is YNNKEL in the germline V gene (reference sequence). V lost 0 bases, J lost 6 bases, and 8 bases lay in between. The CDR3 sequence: CASSQDYGPEAFF. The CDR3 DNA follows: TGTGCCAGCAGCCAAGATTATGGGCCTGAAGCTTTCTTT.

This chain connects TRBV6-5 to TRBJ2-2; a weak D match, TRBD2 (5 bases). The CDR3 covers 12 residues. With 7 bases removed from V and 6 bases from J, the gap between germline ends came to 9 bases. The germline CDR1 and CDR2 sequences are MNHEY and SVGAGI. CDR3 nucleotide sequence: TGTGCCAGCACGGAGGATCCCGGGGAGCTGTTTTTT. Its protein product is CASTEDPGELFF.

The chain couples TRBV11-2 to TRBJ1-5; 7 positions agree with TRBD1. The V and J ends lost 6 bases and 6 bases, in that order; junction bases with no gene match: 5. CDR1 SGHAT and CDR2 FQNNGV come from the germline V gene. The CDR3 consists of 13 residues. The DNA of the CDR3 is TGTGCCAGCAGTCCAGACAGGGCTCAGCCCCAGCATTTT. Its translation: CASSPDRAQPQHF. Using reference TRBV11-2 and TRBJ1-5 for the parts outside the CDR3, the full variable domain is EAGVAQSPRYKIIEKRQSVAFWCNPISGHATLYWYQQILGQGPKLLIQFQNNGVVDDSQLPKDRFSAERLKGVDSTLKIQPAKLEDSAVYLCASSPDRAQPQHFGDGTRLSIL.

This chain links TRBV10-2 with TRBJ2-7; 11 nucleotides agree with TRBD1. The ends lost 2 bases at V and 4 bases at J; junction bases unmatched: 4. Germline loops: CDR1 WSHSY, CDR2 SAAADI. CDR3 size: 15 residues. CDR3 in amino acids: CASSEGQGASYEQYF. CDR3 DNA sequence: TGCGCCAGCAGTGAGGGACAGGGGGCGTCTTACGAGCAGTACTTC.

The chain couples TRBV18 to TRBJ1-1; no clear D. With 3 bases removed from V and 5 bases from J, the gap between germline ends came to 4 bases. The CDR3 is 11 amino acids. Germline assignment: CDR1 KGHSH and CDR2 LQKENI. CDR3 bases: TGTGCCAGCTCACCCAAAACTGAAGCTTTCTTT. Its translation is CASSPKTEAFF.

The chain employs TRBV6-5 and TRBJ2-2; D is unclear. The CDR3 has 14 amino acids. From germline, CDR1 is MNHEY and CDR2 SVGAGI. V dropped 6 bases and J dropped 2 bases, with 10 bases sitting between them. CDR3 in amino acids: CASSQRPNTGELFF. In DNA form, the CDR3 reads TGTGCCAGCAGCCAGCGACCAAACACCGGGGAGCTGTTTTTT.

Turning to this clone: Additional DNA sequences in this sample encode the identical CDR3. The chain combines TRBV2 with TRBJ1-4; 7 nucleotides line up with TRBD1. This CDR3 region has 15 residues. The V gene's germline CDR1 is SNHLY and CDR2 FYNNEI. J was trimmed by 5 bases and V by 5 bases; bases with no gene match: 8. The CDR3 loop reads CASSPNLTGNEKLFF. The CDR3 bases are TGTGCCAGCAGTCCCAACTTGACAGGGAATGAAAAACTGTTTTTT.

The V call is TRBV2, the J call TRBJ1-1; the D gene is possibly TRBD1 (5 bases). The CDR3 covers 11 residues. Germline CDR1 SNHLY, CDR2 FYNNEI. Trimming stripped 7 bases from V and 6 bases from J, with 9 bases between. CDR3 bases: TGTGCCAGCACAGGGTATTCTGAAGCTTTCTTT. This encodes CASTGYSEAFF. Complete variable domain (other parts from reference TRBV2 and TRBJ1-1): EPEVTQTPSHQVTQMGQEVILRCVPISNHLYFYWYRQILGQKVEFLVSFYNNEISEKSEIFDDQFSVERPDGSNFTLKIRSTKLEDSAMYFCASTGYSEAFFGQGTRLTVV.

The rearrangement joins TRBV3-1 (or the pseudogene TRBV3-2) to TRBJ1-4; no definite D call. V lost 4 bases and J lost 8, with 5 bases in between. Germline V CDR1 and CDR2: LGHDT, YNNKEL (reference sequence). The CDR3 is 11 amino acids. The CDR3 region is CASSLSEKLFF. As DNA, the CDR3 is TGTGCCAGCAGCCTAAGCGAAAAACTGTTTTTT.

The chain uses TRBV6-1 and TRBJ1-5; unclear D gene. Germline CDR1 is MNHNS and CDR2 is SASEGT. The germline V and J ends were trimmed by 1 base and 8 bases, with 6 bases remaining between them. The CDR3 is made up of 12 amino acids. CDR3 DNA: TGTGCCAGCAGTGAAGGAGGGAAGCCCCAGCATTTT. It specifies CASSEGGKPQHF.

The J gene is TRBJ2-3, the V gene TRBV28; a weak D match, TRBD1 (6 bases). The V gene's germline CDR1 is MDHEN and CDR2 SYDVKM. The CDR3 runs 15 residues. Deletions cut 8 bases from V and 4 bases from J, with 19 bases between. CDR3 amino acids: CASGETGLQSDTQYF. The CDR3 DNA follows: TGTGCCAGCGGGGAAACAGGGTTACAGTCAGATACGCAGTATTTT.

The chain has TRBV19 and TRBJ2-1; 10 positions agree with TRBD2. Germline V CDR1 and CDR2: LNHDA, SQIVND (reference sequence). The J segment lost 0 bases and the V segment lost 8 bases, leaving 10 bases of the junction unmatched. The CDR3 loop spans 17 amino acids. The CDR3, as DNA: TGTGCCAGTTCGACTAGCGGGTTTGCAAGCTCCTACAATGAGCAGTTCTTC. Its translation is CASSTSGFASSYNEQFF. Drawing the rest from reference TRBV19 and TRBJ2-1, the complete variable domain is DGGITQSPKYLFRKEGQNVTLSCEQNLNHDAMYWYRQDPGQGLRLIYYSQIVNDFQKGDIAEGYSVSREKKESFPLTVTSAQKNPTAFYLCASSTSGFASSYNEQFFGPGTRLTVL.

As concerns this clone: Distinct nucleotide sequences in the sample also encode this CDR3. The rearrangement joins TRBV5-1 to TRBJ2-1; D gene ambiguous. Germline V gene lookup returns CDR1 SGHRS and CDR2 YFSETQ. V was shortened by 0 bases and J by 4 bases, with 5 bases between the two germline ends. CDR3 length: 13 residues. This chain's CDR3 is CASSLGLYNEQFF. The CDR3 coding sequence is TGCGCCAGCAGCTTGGGACTGTACAATGAGCAGTTCTTC.

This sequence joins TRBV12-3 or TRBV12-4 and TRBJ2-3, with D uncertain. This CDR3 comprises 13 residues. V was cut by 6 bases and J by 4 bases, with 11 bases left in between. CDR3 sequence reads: CASSPNGPDTQYF. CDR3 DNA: TGTGCCAGCAGCCCCAATGGGCCAGATACGCAGTATTTT.

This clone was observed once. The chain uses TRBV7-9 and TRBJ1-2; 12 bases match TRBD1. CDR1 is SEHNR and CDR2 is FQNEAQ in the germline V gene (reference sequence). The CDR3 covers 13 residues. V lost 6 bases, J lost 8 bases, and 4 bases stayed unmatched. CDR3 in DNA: TGTGCCAGCAGGCGGGGACAGGGGGCCGGCTACACCTTC. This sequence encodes CASRRGQGAGYTF.

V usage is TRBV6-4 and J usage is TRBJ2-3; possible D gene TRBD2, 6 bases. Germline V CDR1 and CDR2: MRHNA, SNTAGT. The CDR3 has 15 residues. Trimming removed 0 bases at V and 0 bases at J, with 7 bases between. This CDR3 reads CASSDSAGSTDTQYF. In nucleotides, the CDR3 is TGTGCCAGCAGTGACTCGGCGGGGAGCACAGATACGCAGTATTTT.

This CDR3 reads CASSRDSSLSGNTIYF. The CDR3 DNA is TGTGCCAGCAGTCGGGACAGCTCCCTCTCTGGAAACACCATATATTTT. This chain joins TRBV2 and TRBJ1-3; the match to TRBD1 covers 7 bases. Germline values: CDR1 SNHLY, CDR2 FYNNEI. The CDR3 spans 16 residues. With 5 bases clipped from V and 0 bases from J, the junction kept 7 bases outside the gene matches.

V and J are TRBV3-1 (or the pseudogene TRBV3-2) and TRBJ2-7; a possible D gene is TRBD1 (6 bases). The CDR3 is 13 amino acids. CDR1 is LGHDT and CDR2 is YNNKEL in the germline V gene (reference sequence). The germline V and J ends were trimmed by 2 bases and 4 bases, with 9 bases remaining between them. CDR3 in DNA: TGTGCCAGCAGCCAACCAACAGGGTACGAGCAGTACTTC. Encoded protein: CASSQPTGYEQYF.

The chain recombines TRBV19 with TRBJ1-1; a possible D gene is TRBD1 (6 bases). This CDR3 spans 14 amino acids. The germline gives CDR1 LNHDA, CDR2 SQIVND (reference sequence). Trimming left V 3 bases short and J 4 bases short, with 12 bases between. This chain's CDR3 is CASSMREGGTEAFF. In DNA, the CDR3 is TGTGCCAGTAGTATGCGGGAGGGGGGCACTGAAGCTTTCTTT.

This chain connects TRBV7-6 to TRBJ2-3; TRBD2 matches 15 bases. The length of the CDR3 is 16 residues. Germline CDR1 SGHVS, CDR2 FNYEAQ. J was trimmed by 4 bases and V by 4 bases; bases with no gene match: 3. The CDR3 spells CASSSGLAGGSDTQYF. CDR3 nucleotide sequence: TGTGCCAGCAGCTCTGGACTAGCGGGAGGGTCAGATACGCAGTATTTT.

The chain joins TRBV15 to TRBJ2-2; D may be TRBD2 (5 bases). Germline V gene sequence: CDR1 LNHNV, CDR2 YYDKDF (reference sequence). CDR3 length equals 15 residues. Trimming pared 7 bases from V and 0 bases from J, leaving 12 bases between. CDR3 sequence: CATKMGDPNTGELFF. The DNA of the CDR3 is TGTGCCACCAAGATGGGAGATCCGAACACCGGGGAGCTGTTTTTT.

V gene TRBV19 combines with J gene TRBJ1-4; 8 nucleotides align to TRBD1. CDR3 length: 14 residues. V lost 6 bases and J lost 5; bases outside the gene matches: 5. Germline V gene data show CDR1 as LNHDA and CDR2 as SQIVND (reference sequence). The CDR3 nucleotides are TGTGCCAGTAGCGGACAGGGACCGAATGAAAAACTGTTTTTT. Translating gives CASSGQGPNEKLFF.

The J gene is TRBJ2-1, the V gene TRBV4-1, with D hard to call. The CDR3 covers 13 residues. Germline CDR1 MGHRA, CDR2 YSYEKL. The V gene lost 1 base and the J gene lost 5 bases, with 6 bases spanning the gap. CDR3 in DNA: TGCGCCAGCAGCCAAGCCATCCACAATGAGCAGTTCTTC. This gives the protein CASSQAIHNEQFF.

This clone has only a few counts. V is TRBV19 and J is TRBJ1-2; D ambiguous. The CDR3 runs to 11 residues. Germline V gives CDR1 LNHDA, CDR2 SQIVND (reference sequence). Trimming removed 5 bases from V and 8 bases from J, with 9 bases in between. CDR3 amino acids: CASSPGIGYTF. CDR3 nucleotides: TGTGCCAGTAGTCCCGGGATAGGCTACACCTTC.

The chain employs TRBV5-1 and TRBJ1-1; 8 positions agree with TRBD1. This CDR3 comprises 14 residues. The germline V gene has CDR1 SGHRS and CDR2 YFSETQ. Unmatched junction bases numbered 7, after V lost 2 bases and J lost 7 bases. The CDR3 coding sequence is TGCGCCAGCAGCTTAGACAGGGGTTGGGGTGAAGCTTTCTTT. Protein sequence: CASSLDRGWGEAFF. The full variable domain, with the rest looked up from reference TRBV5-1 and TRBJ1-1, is KAGVTQTPRYLIKTRGQQVTLSCSPISGHRSVSWYQQTPGQGLQFLFEYFSETQRNKGNFPGRFSGRQFSNSRSEMNVSTLELGDSALYLCASSLDRGWGEAFFGQGTRLTVV.

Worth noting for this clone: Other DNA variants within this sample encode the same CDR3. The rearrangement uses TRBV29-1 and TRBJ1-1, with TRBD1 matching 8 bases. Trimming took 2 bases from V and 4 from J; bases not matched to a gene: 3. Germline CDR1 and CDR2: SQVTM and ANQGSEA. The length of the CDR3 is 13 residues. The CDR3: CSVEKDRVTEAFF. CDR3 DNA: TGCAGCGTTGAAAAGGACAGGGTCACTGAAGCTTTCTTT.

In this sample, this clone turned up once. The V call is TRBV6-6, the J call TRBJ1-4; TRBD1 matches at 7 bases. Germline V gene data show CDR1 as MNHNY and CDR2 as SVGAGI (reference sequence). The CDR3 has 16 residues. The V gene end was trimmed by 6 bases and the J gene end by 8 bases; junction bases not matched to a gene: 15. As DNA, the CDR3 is TGTGCCAGCAGAGCCCTACAGGGGCCAGTGGGGGAAAAACTGTTTTTT. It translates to CASRALQGPVGEKLFF.

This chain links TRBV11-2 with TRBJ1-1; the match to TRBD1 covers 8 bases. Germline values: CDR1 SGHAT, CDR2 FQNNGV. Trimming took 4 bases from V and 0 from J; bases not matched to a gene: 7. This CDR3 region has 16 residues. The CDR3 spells CASSYRTGRMNTEAFF. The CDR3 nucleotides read TGTGCCAGCAGCTACCGGACAGGGAGGATGAACACTGAAGCTTTCTTT. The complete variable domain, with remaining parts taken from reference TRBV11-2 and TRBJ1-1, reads EAGVAQSPRYKIIEKRQSVAFWCNPISGHATLYWYQQILGQGPKLLIQFQNNGVVDDSQLPKDRFSAERLKGVDSTLKIQPAKLEDSAVYLCASSYRTGRMNTEAFFGQGTRLTVV.